This T cell receptor (beta chain) was recovered during a study of glioma-infiltrating T cells. Using RNA template, CDR3s of TCR alpha and beta were amplified with iRepertoire arm-PCR. TCRdb processed the multiplex PCR reads anew with MiXCR; each CDR3 protein has one entry. The profile shows 150,000 to 200,000 distinct CDR3 sequences, roughly a third of them singletons. Overall study findings and caveats: Tissue-blood divergence was below expectation in non-neoplastic patients, above in gliomas. Very few CDR3 sequences were shared between tissue and blood.

In this sample, this clonotype turned up many times. The antigen remains unidentified. Trimming pared 6 bases from V and 1 base from J, leaving 12 bases between. The V gene's germline CDR1 is SEHNR and CDR2 FQNEAQ (reference sequence). The CDR3 covers 14 residues. Sequencing was done on a sample of glioma tissue, nonneoplastic brain tissue, or PBMCs (not recorded which). The V call is TRBV7-9, the J call TRBJ1-1; D gene unclear. This clonotype was sampled from a human donor with low-grade glioma or glioblastoma, undergoing nonglioma brain surgery, or in good health (not recorded which). The CDR3 region has the DNA TGTGCCAGCAGTGCGGTCACACCGAACACTGAAGCTTTCTTT. Its protein is CASSAVTPNTEAFF.